This T cell receptor (beta chain) was observed in a study of T cell responses to AZD1222 COVID-19 vaccine. V was shortened by 5 bases and J by 9 bases, with 32 bases between the two germline ends. The length of the CDR3 is 18 residues. Germline CDR1 is SGHAT and CDR2 is FQNNGV. Produced via immunoSEQ multiplex PCR; TCRdb's table is partial and in-frame only. The sample records some 90,000 clones, roughly 87% being singletons. General study points: Just six AZD1222 recipients were seropositive at baseline. A mostly white British donor set with more females was recruited, and clonal diversity was possibly underestimated.

Points on this clone: The antigen remains unidentified.

The TCR sequence derives from an adult in good health. The gene calls are TRBV11-2 and TRBJ2-7; D may match TRBD1 or TRBD2 (6 bases each). Specimen: peripheral blood, collected on day 0 of AZD1222 vaccination. The CDR3 spells CASSQGYGTRQREVGQYF. The CDR3 nucleotides read TGTGCCAGCAGCCAGGGGTATGGGACGAGACAGAGGGAGGTAGGGCAGTACTTC.